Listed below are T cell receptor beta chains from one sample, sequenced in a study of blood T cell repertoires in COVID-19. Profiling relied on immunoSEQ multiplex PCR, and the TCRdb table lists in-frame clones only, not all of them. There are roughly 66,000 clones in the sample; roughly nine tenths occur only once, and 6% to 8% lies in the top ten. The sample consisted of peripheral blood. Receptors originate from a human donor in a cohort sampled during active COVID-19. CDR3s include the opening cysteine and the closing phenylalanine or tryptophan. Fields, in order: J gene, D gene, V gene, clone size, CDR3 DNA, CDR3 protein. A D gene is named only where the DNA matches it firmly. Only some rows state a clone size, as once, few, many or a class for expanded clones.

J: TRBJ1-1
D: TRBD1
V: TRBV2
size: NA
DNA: TGTGCCAGCAGTTGGGGACAGCTAATGAACACTGAAGCTTTCTTT
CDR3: CASSWGQLMNTEAFF

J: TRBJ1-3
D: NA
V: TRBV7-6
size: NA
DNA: TGTGCCAGCAGCTTAGTGGGCAGGGTGGCTGGAAACACCATATATTTT
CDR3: CASSLVGRVAGNTIYF

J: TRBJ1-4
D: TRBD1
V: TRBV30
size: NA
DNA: TGTGCCTGGAGTTCTCAGGGGGCGACTAATGAAAAACTGTTTTTT
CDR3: CAWSSQGATNEKLFF

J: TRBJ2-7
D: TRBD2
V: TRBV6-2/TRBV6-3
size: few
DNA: TGTGCCAGCAGTTACGCTCCGGGACTAGCGGGCTCCTACGAGCAGTACTTC
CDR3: CASSYAPGLAGSYEQYF

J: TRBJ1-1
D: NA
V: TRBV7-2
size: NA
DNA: TGTGCCAGCAGCCCCAGGGGGAACACTGAAGCTTTCTTT
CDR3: CASSPRGNTEAFF

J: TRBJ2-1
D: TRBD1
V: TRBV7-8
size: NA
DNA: TGTGCCAGCAGCTTAGCGCGAGAGACAGGGCTTATCTACAATGAGCAGTTCTTC
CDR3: CASSLARETGLIYNEQFF

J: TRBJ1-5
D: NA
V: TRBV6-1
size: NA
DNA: TGTGCCAGCAGTGAAGGGAGGGGTATAGGCAATCAGCCCCAGCATTTT
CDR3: CASSEGRGIGNQPQHF

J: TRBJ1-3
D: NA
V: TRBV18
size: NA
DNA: TGTGCCAGCTCACCAGGACAGAGAAGCTCTGGAAACACCATATATTTT
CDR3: CASSPGQRSSGNTIYF

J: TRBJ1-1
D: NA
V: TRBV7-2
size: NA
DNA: TGTGCCAGCAGCTTAATAGGGGCCACTGAAGCTTTCTTT
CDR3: CASSLIGATEAFF

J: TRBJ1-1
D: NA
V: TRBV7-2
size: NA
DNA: TGTGCCAGCAGCTTAGTGCCAGGAATGAACACTGAAGCTTTCTTT
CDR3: CASSLVPGMNTEAFF

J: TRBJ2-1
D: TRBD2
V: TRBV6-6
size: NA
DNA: TGTGCCAGCAGCCGGGGCGGGACTAGCGGTTACAATGAGCAGTTCTTC
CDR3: CASSRGGTSGYNEQFF

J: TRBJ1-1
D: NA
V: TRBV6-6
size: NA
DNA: TGTGCCAGCACGGGGAACACTGAAGCTTTCTTT
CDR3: CASTGNTEAFF

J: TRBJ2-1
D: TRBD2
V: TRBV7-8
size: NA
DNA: TGTGCCAGCAGCTTAGGTAGATGGACCAGCGGGGGGTCCGGTTCCTACAATGAGCAGTTCTTC
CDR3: CASSLGRWTSGGSGSYNEQFF

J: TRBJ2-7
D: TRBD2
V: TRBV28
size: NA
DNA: TGTGCCAGCAGTTTTTTCATCAACCTAGCGGGAGAGGGTGAGCAGTACTTC
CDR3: CASSFFINLAGEGEQYF

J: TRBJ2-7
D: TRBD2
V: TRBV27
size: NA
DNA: TGTGCCAGCAGTTTTCGAGGGCTAGCGGGAGTCTACTTC
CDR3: CASSFRGLAGVYF

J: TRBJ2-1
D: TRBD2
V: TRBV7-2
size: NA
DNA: TGTGCCAGCAATCGGCGGGAGGCCCCCTCCTACAATGAGCAGTTCTTC
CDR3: CASNRREAPSYNEQFF

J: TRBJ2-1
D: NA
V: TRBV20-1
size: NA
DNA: TGCAGTGCTAGTTTGGGACTTCAGAGCTCCTACAATGAGCAGTTCTTC
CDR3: CSASLGLQSSYNEQFF

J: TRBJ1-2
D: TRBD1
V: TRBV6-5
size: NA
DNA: TGTGCCAGCAGTTTTGCGGGGGACAGGGGCAACTATGGCTACACCTTC
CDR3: CASSFAGDRGNYGYTF

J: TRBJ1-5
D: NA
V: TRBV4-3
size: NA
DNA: TGCGCCAGCAGCCAAGATTCAGGGAATCAGCCCCAGCATTTT
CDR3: CASSQDSGNQPQHF

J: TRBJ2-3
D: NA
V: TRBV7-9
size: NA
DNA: TGTGCCAGCAGCTCCTCGACAGATACGCAGTATTTT
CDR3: CASSSSTDTQYF

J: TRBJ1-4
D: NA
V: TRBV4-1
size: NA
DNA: TGCGCCAGCAGCCAAGATCCGGCAGGGGCAACAGCAACTAATGAAAAACTGTTTTTT
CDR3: CASSQDPAGATATNEKLFF

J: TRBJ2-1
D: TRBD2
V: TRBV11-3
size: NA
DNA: TGTGCCAGCAGCTTTAGGACTAGCGGCTACAATGAGCAGTTCTTC
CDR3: CASSFRTSGYNEQFF

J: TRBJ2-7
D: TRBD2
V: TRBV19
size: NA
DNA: TGTGCCAGTAGTACCCAGACTAGCGGGGGAGAGCCCGCCTACGAGCAGTACTTC
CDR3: CASSTQTSGGEPAYEQYF

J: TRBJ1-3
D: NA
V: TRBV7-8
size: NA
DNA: TGTGCCAGCAGCTCAGGGTCAGGAAACACCATATATTTT
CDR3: CASSSGSGNTIYF

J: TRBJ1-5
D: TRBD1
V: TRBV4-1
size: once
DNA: TGCGCCAGCAGCCAAGATTGGACAGGAACTTATAGCAATCAGCCCCAGCATTTT
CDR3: CASSQDWTGTYSNQPQHF

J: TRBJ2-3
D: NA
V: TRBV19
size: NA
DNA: TGTGCCAGTAAGAGCGGGCCGAGCACAGATACGCAGTATTTT
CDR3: CASKSGPSTDTQYF

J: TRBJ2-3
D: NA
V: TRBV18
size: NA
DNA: TGTGCCAGCTCACCCTCTCTCACAGATACGCAGTATTTT
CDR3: CASSPSLTDTQYF

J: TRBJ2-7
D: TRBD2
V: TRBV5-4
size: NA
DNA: TGTGCCAGCAGCTTGGGACTAGCGGACGCTCCCTACGAGCAGTACTTC
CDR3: CASSLGLADAPYEQYF

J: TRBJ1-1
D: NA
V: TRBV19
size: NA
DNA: TGTGCCAGTAGTATGAAGGCAGGTGCTGAAGCTTTCTTT
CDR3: CASSMKAGAEAFF

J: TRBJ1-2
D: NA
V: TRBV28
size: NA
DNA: TGTGCCAGCAGTTCCCCTGGAGGCTCGGGGTTATACGGGGGCTACACCTTC
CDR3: CASSSPGGSGLYGGYTF

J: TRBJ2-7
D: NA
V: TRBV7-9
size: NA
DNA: TGTGCCAGCAGATCCATATCCGATTTCGGCTCCTACGAGCAGTACTTC
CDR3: CASRSISDFGSYEQYF

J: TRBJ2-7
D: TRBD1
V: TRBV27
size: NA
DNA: TGTGCCAGCAGTATCTCGACAGGGAACTACGAGCAGTACTTC
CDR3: CASSISTGNYEQYF

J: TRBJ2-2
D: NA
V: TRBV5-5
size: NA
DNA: TGTGCCAGCAGCTTGTTTCAGACCGGGGAGCTGTTTTTT
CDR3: CASSLFQTGELFF

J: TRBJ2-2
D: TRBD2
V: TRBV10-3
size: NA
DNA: TGTGCCATCACCCCCGGGACTAGCGGGAGAGAGAACACCGGGGAGCTGTTTTTT
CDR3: CAITPGTSGRENTGELFF

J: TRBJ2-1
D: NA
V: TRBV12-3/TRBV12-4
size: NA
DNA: TGTGCCAGCAGCGGACAGGGAGGGAATGAGCAGTTCTTC
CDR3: CASSGQGGNEQFF

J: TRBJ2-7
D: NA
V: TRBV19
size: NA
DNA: TGTGCCAGTAGTAGCGGGGCTTTGCAGTACTTC
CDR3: CASSSGALQYF

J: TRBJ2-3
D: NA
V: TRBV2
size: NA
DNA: TGTGCCAGCAGCTACAGGAGCCCTAGCACAGATACGCAGTATTTT
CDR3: CASSYRSPSTDTQYF

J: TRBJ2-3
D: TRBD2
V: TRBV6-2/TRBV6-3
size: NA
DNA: TGTGCCAGCAGTTACCCCCGGACTAGCGGGGGAAGCACAGATACGCAGTATTTT
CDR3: CASSYPRTSGGSTDTQYF

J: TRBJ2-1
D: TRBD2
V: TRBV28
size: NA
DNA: TGTGCCAGCAGTCCCCTTTCTAGCGGGGGTAACAATGAGCAGTTCTTC
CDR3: CASSPLSSGGNNEQFF

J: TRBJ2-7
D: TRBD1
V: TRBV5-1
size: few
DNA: TGCGCCAGCAGCTTGGACCCGGGACAGGGGGCCTACGAGCAGTACTTC
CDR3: CASSLDPGQGAYEQYF